The present T cell receptor (beta chain) was sequenced within a study of blood T cells in healthy people across ages. The second PCR ran roughly 6 to 11 cycles with a sample-barcoded 5' primer and J-beta primers. TCRdb passed the 5' RACE reads through MiXCR, listing each CDR3 protein once. The data hold 1.5 million to 2 million distinct CDR3 sequences, with about 50% observed a single time. CDR3 length: 13 residues. Germline CDR1 MNHEY, CDR2 SVGEGT. Trimming took off 6 bases at V and 3 bases at J, with 11 bases between the two ends. This rearrangement joins TRBV6-2 or TRBV6-3 to TRBJ1-1; weak D call: TRBD1 (5 bases). The sequence derives from a middle-aged woman in good health. Sequences were obtained from blood. The DNA of the CDR3 is TGTGCCAGCAGCCTCCGGGGACACACTGAAGCTTTCTTT. This translates into CASSLRGHTEAFF.